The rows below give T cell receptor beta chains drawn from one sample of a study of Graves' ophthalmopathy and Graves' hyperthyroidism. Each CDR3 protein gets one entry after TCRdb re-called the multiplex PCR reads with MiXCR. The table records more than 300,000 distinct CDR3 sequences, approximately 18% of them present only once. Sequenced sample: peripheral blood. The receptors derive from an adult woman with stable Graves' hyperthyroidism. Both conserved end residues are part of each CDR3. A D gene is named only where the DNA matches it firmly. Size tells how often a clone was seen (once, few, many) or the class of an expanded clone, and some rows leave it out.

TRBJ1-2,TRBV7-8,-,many,CASSPEFLRGYTF,TGTGCCAGCAGCCCAGAATTCCTTCGGGGCTACACCTTC
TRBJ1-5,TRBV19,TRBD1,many,CATQQGNPQPQHF,TGTGCCACCCAACAGGGGAACCCTCAGCCCCAGCATTTT
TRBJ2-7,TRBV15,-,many,CATSKTTGANYEQYF,TGTGCCACCAGCAAAACGACAGGTGCTAACTACGAGCAGTACTTC
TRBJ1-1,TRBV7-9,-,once,CASSPTGLLNTEAFF,TGTGCCAGCAGCCCGACGGGGCTCTTGAACACTGAAGCTTTCTTT
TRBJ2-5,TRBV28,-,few,CASRPSRLQETQYF,TGTGCCAGCAGACCTTCAAGGCTCCAAGAGACCCAGTACTTC
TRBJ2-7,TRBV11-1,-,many,CASSPRSSYTYEQYF,TGTGCCAGCAGCCCAAGGTCGTCGTATACCTACGAGCAGTACTTC
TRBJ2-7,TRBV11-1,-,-,CASSLLGASYEQYF,TGTGCCAGCAGCTTATTAGGGGCCTCCTACGAGCAGTACTTC
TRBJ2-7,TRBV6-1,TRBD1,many,CASRRTGALNEQYF,TGTGCCAGCAGACGGACAGGAGCCCTTAACGAGCAGTACTTC
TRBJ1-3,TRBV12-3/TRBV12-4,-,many,CASRETGNSGNTIYF,TGTGCCAGCAGGGAAACAGGGAACTCTGGAAACACCATATATTTT
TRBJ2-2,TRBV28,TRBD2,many,CASSFLRLAGNTGELFF,TGTGCCAGCAGTTTCCTTAGACTAGCGGGAAACACCGGGGAGCTGTTTTTT
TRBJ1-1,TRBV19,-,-,CASSIGGRRTEAFF,TGTGCCAGTAGTATCGGAGGGAGGCGGACTGAAGCTTTCTTT
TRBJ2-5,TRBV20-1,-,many,CSAREGGGETQYF,TGCAGTGCTAGGGAGGGGGGCGGAGAGACCCAGTACTTC
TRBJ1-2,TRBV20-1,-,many,CSARFVAPTLYYGYTF,TGCAGTGCTAGGTTCGTGGCCCCGACCCTCTACTATGGCTACACCTTC
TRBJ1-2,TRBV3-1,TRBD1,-,CASSPITGTGGIYGYTF,TGTGCCAGCAGTCCGATCACCGGGACAGGGGGCATTTATGGCTACACCTTC
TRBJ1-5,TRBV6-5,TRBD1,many,CASTRGGGQPQHF,TGTGCCAGCACCAGGGGGGGCGGACAGCCCCAGCATTTT
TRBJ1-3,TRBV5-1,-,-,CASSGQTGSGNTIYF,TGCGCCAGCAGCGGGCAGACAGGCTCTGGAAACACCATATATTTT
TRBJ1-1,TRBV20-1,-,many,CSATIGSVNTEAFF,TGCAGTGCTACGATTGGGTCAGTCAACACTGAAGCTTTCTTT
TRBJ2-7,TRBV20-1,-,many,CSAPGDSYEQYF,TGCAGTGCCCCCGGGGACTCCTACGAGCAGTACTTC
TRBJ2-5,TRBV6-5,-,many,CASSYARSGGETQYF,TGTGCCAGCAGTTATGCGAGGAGCGGAGGGGAGACCCAGTACTTC
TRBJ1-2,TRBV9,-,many,CASSVAPARGVSYTF,TGTGCCAGCAGCGTAGCCCCCGCCCGGGGCGTGAGCTACACCTTC
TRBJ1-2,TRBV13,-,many,CASSLGSTDLYGYTF,TGTGCCAGCAGCTTAGGCTCGACGGACCTCTATGGCTACACCTTC
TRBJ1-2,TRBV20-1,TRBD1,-,CSADQGARGYTF,TGCAGTGCGGACCAGGGGGCTCGTGGCTACACCTTC
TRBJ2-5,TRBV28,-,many,CASRKGGIETQYF,TGTGCCAGCAGGAAAGGGGGTATTGAGACCCAGTACTTC
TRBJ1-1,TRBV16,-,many,CASTSGELNTEAFF,TGTGCCAGCACCTCAGGAGAGTTGAACACTGAAGCTTTCTTT
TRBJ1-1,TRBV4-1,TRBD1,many,CASSPQGQGGTEAFF,TGCGCCAGCAGCCCCCAGGGACAGGGGGGCACTGAAGCTTTCTTT
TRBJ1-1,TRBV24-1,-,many,CATRSGFLGDTEAFF,TGTGCCACCAGATCGGGATTCCTGGGGGACACTGAAGCTTTCTTT
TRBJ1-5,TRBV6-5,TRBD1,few,CASRQGSLNQPQHF,TGTGCCAGCCGACAGGGAAGCTTGAATCAGCCCCAGCATTTT
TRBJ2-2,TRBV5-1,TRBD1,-,CASSLLLGTGGPSNTGELFF,TGCGCCAGCAGCTTATTACTGGGGACAGGGGGCCCTTCGAACACCGGGGAGCTGTTTTTT
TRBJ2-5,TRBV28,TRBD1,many,CASSLDREETQYF,TGTGCCAGCAGTTTAGACAGGGAAGAGACCCAGTACTTC
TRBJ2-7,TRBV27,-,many,CASSLRRLPIYEQYF,TGTGCCAGCAGTTTACGTCGACTCCCGATCTACGAGCAGTACTTC
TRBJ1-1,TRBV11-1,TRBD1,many,CASSTTGVTTEAFF,TGTGCCAGCAGCACGACAGGGGTGACCACTGAAGCTTTCTTT
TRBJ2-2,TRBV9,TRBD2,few,CASSVAGRGAVGELFF,TGTGCCAGCAGCGTAGCGGGGCGGGGGGCGGTCGGGGAGCTGTTTTTT
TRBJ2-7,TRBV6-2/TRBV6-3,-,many,CASSYSTVSSTSYEQYF,TGTGCCAGCAGTTACTCGACGGTATCGTCTACTTCCTACGAGCAGTACTTC
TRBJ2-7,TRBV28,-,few,CASSLLLFREAKPKPYEQYF,TGTGCCAGCAGTTTATTACTCTTCCGGGAAGCCAAACCTAAACCCTACGAGCAGTACTTC
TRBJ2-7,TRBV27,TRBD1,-,CVSSPGDRALEQYF,TGTGTCAGCAGTCCAGGGGACAGGGCCCTCGAGCAGTACTTC
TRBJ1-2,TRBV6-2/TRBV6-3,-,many,CASSPAPGGENGYTF,TGTGCCAGCAGTCCCGCCCCCGGGGGCGAGAATGGCTACACCTTC